This T cell receptor (beta chain) was captured by sequencing in a study of T-cell reconstitution after alpha-beta-depleted transplantation in children. Unique molecular identifiers were used in preparing the TCRbeta library. One entry per CDR3 protein, called by TCRdb with MiXCR from the PCR reads. The table has about 91,000 distinct CDR3 sequences, approximately 9.2% seen once. V dropped 3 bases and J dropped 6; count of bases not matched to a gene: 6. CDR3 length: 15 residues. CDR1 is LGHDT, CDR2 YNNKEL, per germline (reference sequence). This clonotype was counted many times. This TCR came from a human donor who donated a stem cell graft to a child with congenital amegakaryocytic thrombocytopenia. The V and J genes are TRBV3-1 and TRBJ2-7, with 12 bases fitting TRBD1. This sample comprised PBMCs from the stem cell graft donor, obtained from the stem cell graft. This chain's CDR3 is CASSHGTGGASEQYF. The CDR3 DNA sequence: TGTGCCAGCAGCCACGGGACAGGGGGCGCGTCCGAGCAGTACTTC.